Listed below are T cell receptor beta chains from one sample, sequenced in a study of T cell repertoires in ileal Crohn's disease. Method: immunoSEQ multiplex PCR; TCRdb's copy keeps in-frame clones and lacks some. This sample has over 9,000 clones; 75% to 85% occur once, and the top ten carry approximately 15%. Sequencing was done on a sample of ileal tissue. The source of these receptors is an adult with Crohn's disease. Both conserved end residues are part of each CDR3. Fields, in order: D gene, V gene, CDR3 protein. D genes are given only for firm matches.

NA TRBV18 CASSPRQGGADTQYF
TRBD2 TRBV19 CASSNRGRTSGYEQYF
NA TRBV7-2 CASSLGADYSYEQYF
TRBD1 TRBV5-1 CASSLWDRGGNSPLHF
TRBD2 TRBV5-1 CASSLRTSGGYYQETQYF
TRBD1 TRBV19 CASSISGQGNEQFF
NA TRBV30 CAWSVSGANVLTF
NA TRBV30 CAWRAPLARSSYNSPLHF
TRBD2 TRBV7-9 CASSPSGGAPDTQYF
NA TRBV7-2 CASSLGGGLPEAFF
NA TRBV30 CAWSYGGQGNEKLFF
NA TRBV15 CATSRDSRGALSGANVLTF
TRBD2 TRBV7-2 CASSLQRGPGEQYF
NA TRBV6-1 CQSGGLLMNTEAFF
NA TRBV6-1 CASSVRLNGYTF
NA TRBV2 CASSDTYEQYF
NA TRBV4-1 CASSRGFSYEQYF
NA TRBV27 CASSPVGGYGYTF
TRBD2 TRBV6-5 CASSTSGYEQYF
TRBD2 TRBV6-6 CASRPASGGAYEQFF
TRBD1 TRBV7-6 CASSSAGTGGGGQYF
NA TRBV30 CAWSVSGLAEAFF
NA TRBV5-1 CASSFQGQQETQYF
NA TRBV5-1 CASSLDYSPNGYTF
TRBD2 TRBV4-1 CASSQGASGEETQYF
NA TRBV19 CASSRVQGSSYNEQFF
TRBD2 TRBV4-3 CASSQAGDTSGANVLTF
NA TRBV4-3 CASSQGEQGGSGANVLTF
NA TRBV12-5 CASGLGQSYNEQFF
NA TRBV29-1 CSVGRGGTEAFF
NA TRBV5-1 CASSPMAVGELFF
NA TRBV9 CASSISRVPGELFF
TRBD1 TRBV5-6 CASARQGVNTEAFF
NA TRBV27 CASSHNRDQPQHF
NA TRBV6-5 CASSYSKIGGHIQYF